This T cell receptor (beta chain) was captured by sequencing in a study of blood T cell repertoires in COVID-19. The ends were cut back, 0 bases at V and 7 bases at J, with 14 bases in the middle. CDR1 and CDR2 (germline): SGHNT, YYREEE (reference sequence). This CDR3 spans 16 amino acids. Sequencing was performed with immunoSEQ multiplex PCR; in TCRdb, only in-frame clones are kept and a portion is missing. This sample yields 70,000 to 90,000 clones, of which 74% are seen a single time; just over 2.5% belongs to the top ten. The chain recombines TRBV5-4 with TRBJ1-6; D may be TRBD1 (6 bases). The sequencing input was peripheral blood. The receptor was isolated from a human donor with acute or convalescent COVID-19. The donor label of this sample is uncertain. The CDR3 loop reads CASSLEGVIGNSPLHF. As DNA, the CDR3 is TGTGCCAGCAGCTTGGAGGGGGTAATCGGAAATTCACCCCTCCACTTT.